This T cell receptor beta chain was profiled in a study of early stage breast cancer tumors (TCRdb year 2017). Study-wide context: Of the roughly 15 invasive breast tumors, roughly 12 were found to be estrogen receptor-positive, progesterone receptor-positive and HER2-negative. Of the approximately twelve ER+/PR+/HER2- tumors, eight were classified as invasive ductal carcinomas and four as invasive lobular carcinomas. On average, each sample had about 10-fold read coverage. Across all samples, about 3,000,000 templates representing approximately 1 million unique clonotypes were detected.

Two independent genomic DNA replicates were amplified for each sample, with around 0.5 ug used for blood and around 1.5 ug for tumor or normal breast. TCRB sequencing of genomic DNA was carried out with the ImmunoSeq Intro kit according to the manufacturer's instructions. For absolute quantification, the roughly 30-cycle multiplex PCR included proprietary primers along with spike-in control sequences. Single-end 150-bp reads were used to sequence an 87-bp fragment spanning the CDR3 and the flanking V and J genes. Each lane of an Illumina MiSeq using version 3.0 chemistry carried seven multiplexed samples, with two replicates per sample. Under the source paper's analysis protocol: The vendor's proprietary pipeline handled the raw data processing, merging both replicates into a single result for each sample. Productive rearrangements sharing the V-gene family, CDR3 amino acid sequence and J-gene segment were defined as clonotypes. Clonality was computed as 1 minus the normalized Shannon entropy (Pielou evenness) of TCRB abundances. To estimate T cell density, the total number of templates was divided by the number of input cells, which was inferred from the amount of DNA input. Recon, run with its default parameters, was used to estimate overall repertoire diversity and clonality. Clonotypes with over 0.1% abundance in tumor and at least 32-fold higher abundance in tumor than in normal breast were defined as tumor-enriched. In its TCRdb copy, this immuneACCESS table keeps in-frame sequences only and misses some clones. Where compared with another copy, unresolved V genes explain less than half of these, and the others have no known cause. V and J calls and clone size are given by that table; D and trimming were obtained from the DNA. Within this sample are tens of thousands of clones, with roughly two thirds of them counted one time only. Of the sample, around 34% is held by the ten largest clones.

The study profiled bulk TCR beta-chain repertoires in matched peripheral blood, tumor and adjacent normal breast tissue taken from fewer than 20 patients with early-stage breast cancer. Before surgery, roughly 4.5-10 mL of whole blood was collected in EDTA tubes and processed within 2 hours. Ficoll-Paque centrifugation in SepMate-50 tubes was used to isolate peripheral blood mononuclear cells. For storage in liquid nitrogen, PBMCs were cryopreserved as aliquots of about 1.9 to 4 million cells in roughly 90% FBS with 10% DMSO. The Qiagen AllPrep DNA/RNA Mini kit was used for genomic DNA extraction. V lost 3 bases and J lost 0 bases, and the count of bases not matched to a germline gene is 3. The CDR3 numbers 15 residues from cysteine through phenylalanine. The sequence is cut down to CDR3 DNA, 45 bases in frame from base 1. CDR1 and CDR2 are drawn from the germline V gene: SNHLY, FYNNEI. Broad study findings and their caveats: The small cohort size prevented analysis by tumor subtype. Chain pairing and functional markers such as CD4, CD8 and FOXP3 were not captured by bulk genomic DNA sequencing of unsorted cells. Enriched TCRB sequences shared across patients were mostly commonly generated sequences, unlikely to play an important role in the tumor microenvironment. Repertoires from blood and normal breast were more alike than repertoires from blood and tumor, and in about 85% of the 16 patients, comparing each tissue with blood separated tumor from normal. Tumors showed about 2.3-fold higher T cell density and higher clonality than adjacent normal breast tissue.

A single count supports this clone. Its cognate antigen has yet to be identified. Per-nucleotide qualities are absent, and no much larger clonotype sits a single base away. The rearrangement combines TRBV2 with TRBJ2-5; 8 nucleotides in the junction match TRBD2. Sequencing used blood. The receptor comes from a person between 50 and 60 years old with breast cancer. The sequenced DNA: TGTGCCAGCAGTGAGACTAGCGCTTACCAAGAGACCCAGTACTTC. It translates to CASSETSAYQETQYF. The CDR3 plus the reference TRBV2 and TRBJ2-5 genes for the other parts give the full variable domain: EPEVTQTPSHQVTQMGQEVILRCVPISNHLYFYWYRQILGQKVEFLVSFYNNEISEKSEIFDDQFSVERPDGSNFTLKIRSTKLEDSAMYFCASSETSAYQETQYFGPGTRLLVL.